This T cell receptor (beta chain) was documented in a study of tumor-infiltrating lymphocytes in oesophageal squamous cell carcinoma. Each CDR3 protein gets one entry after TCRdb re-called the PCR reads with MiXCR. The sample includes 6,000 or so distinct CDR3 sequences, roughly 15% of them seen just once. With regard to this clonotype: Because the CDR3 is missing its conserved closing phenylalanine or tryptophan, this is likely a read error. No DNA is shown, since the ends of the CDR3 on it are uncertain; the CDR3 is the one TCRdb lists.

The CDR3 has 19 amino acids, counting both end residues. The TCR sequence derives from a male donor with esophageal squamous cell carcinoma. This sequence joins TRBV12-3 or TRBV12-4 and TRBJ1-1; the table's D call TRBD1 went unverified against the DNA. Sequenced input: normal esophageal tissue next to the tumor. The CDR3 sequence: CASSREGTPGRTMSSTSGQ.